Below, 9 T cell receptor beta chains from the same sample are listed, as sequenced in a study of blood T cell repertoires in COVID-19. Measured with immunoSEQ multiplex PCR; TCRdb has only the in-frame clones, and not every one. This sample carries 300,000 or so clones, 89% of them seen once, and the ten largest clones take less than 3.5%. The sequenced sample was PBMCs or T cells enriched from blood (not recorded which). All receptors come from a woman between 45 and 60 years old who had been exposed to COVID-19.

This clone was observed a few times. The V and J genes are TRBV18 and TRBJ2-7; a possible D gene is TRBD1 (5 bases). V lost 3 bases and J 0 bases, leaving 12 bases between the germline ends. The CDR3 sequence is 15 residues long. Germline V gene sequence: CDR1 KGHSH, CDR2 LQKENI. The CDR3 reads CASSPRVSSSYEQYF. The DNA for the CDR3 is TGTGCCAGCTCACCCAGGGTTTCCAGCTCCTACGAGCAGTACTTC.

V and J are TRBV7-9 and TRBJ2-1; D remains ambiguous. Trimming cost V 2 bases and J 10 bases, with 6 bases left between them. The CDR3 is made up of 11 amino acids. Germline values: CDR1 SEHNR, CDR2 FQNEAQ (reference sequence). CDR3 residues: CASSLSREQFF. In DNA form, the CDR3 reads TGTGCCAGCAGCTTATCCCGGGAGCAGTTCTTC. Complete variable domain (other parts from reference TRBV7-9 and TRBJ2-1): DTGVSQNPRHKITKRGQNVTFRCDPISEHNRLYWYRQTLGQGPEFLTYFQNEAQLEKSRLLSDRFSAERPKGSFSTLEIQRTEQGDSAMYLCASSLSREQFFGPGTRLTVL.

The chain recombines TRBV23-1 with TRBJ1-3; D not resolved. TRBV23-1 is an ORF for which the function is uncertain. Trimming removed 0 bases from V and 0 bases from J, with 6 bases in between. The CDR3 has 15 amino acids. CDR3 nucleotides: TGCGCCAGCAGTCAATCAACGGGCTCTGGAAACACCATATATTTT. Amino acids: CASSQSTGSGNTIYF.

This clone has only one observation. The V gene is TRBV5-1, the J gene TRBJ1-2; possibly TRBD1 for D (5 bases). The V gene's germline CDR1 is SGHRS and CDR2 YFSETQ. V lost 2 bases and J lost 4, with 12 bases in between. The CDR3 loop spans 14 amino acids. The CDR3 here is CASSFLQGGYGYTF. Written as DNA, the CDR3 is TGCGCCAGCAGCTTCCTCCAGGGAGGCTATGGCTACACCTTC.

This sequence joins TRBV25-1 and TRBJ1-5, with D tentatively TRBD1 (5 bases). V was cut by 8 bases and J by 2 bases, with 19 bases left in between. The CDR3 sequence is 16 residues long. CDR1 MGHDK and CDR2 SYGVNS come from the germline V gene. The chain's CDR3 is CASSDGGVGRNQPQHF. For the CDR3, the DNA is TGTGCCAGCTCCGATGGGGGGGTAGGTCGCAATCAGCCCCAGCATTTT.

There are a few counts of this clone. CDR3 region: CASSPPGQGVIEAFF. CDR3 bases: TGTGCCAGCAGCCCCCCAGGGCAGGGGGTAATTGAAGCTTTCTTT. The J gene is TRBJ1-1, the V gene TRBV3-1 (or the pseudogene TRBV3-2); TRBD1 matches at 7 bases. After removal of 4 bases from V and 7 bases from J, the junction contained 12 bases not matched to a gene. Germline lookup yields CDR1 LGHDT and CDR2 YNNKEL (reference sequence). This CDR3 is 15 amino acids long.

The chain recombines TRBV15 with TRBJ2-1; TRBD2 might be the D (7 bases). V was cut by 7 bases and J by 0 bases, with 13 bases left in between. The CDR3 covers 15 residues. Looked up from germline, CDR1 is LNHNV and CDR2 is YYDKDF (reference sequence). CDR3 residues: CATTPGGDSYNEQFF. The CDR3 nucleotides read TGTGCCACCACTCCGGGGGGCGACTCCTACAATGAGCAGTTCTTC.

This sequence joins TRBV24-1 and TRBJ1-2, with 9 bases matching TRBD1. Germline CDR1 and CDR2: KGHDR and SFDVKD. The CDR3 has 15 residues. Trimming cost V 4 bases and J 4 bases; bases outside gene matches: 6. The CDR3 is CATSDTGQGVYGYTF. CDR3 DNA: TGTGCCACCAGTGACACGGGACAGGGTGTCTATGGCTACACCTTC.

The chain is built from TRBV4-1 and TRBJ2-5; a weak D match, TRBD2 (6 bases). V lost 1 base to trimming and J lost 2 bases, with 11 bases between them. There are 15 residues in the CDR3. Germline lookup yields CDR1 MGHRA and CDR2 YSYEKL. This CDR3 reads CASSQAIAVQETQYF. Here the CDR3 DNA reads TGCGCCAGCAGCCAAGCCATAGCGGTTCAAGAGACCCAGTACTTC.